These 6 T cell receptor beta chains came from one sample sequenced in a study of blood T cell repertoires in COVID-19. Sequencing used immunoSEQ multiplex PCR; TCRdb keeps in-frame clones, though not all of them. The sample holds 300,000 or so clones, around 90% seen once. Material: PBMCs or T cells enriched from blood (not recorded which). These receptor sequences come from a woman between 25 and 40 years old who had recovered from COVID-19.

The chain links TRBV30 to TRBJ1-3; 7 positions agree with TRBD1. There are 12 residues in the CDR3. Germline values: CDR1 GTSNPN, CDR2 SVGIG (reference sequence). The ends lost 5 bases at V and 4 bases at J; junction bases unmatched: 2. The CDR3: CAWGQAGNTIYF. For the CDR3, the DNA is TGTGCCTGGGGACAGGCCGGAAACACCATATATTTT.

V is TRBV29-1 and J is TRBJ1-2; 10 bases agree with TRBD1. The CDR3 is 12 residues long. The ends lost 4 bases at V and 7 bases at J; junction bases unmatched: 3. Germline CDR1 is SQVTM and CDR2 is ANQGSEA. DNA of the CDR3: TGCAGCGTTGGACAGGGGGCGGGTGGCTACACCTTC. This translates into CSVGQGAGGYTF.

The CDR3 loop reads CASSQTRDSIGSYNEQFF. The DNA for the CDR3 is TGTGCCAGCAGCCAAACCCGAGACTCGATCGGCTCCTACAATGAGCAGTTCTTC. V gene TRBV3-1 (or the pseudogene TRBV3-2) combines with J gene TRBJ2-1; D remains ambiguous. Germline V CDR1 and CDR2: LGHDT, YNNKEL (reference sequence). The length of the CDR3 is 18 residues. Trimming shortened V by 2 bases and J by 0 bases, and 17 bases separated the two germline ends.

The genes are TRBV10-2 and TRBJ1-1; D unclear. CDR1 WSHSY and CDR2 SAAADI come from the germline V gene. The germline V and J ends were trimmed by 2 bases and 4 bases, with 8 bases remaining between them. The CDR3 sequence is 13 residues long. CDR3 nucleotides: TGCGCCAGCAGTGAGCCAGGCGCCACTGAAGCTTTCTTT. This translates into CASSEPGATEAFF.

This sequence joins TRBV4-3 and TRBJ1-2; D is possibly TRBD1 (5 bases). The germline V gene encodes CDR1 LGHNA and CDR2 YSLEER. This CDR3 region has 15 residues. V lost 0 bases, J lost 5 bases, and 13 bases lay in between. For the CDR3, the DNA is TGCGCCAGCAGCCAAGACTCACGGGGGACGTATGGCTACACCTTC. It specifies CASSQDSRGTYGYTF.

The CDR3 sequence: CASSPPNTGFLGEAFF. CDR3 in DNA: TGTGCCAGCTCACCACCAAATACAGGGTTCCTAGGGGAAGCTTTCTTT. V is TRBV18 and J is TRBJ1-1, with D possibly TRBD1 on 6 matching bases. Trimming pared 0 bases from V and 8 bases from J, leaving 19 bases between. The CDR3 extends over 16 amino acids. Germline values: CDR1 KGHSH, CDR2 LQKENI.